This T cell receptor (beta chain) was sequenced in a study of blood T cell repertoires in COVID-19. As for the study in general: Acute-phase and convalescent COVID-19 samples originated in the United States, Italy and Spain. Sources were T cells, B-cell-depleted T cells, or PBMCs; the material itself was cDNA or gDNA.

Authors' analysis steps: Amplification of reference gene primers provided the estimated nucleated cell counts. Repertoires were generated with immunoSEQ multiplex PCR, while TCRdb's copy carries only in-frame clones and drops some. That table is the source of V, J and clone size, and D and trimming were worked out from the DNA. The sample includes 50,000 to 60,000 clones, approximately 85% of them seen just once. This CDR3 comprises 17 residues. Trimming took 4 bases from V and 6 from J; bases not matched to a gene: 11. Germline CDR1 KGHDR, CDR2 SFDVKD. The source material was peripheral blood. The chain uses TRBV24-1 and TRBJ1-5, with 10 bases lining up with TRBD1. The sequence was collected from a human donor in a cohort sampled during active COVID-19. DNA for the CDR3: TGTGCCACCAGTGACAAAACCGGGACAGGGGCTCTTCAGCCCCAGCATTTT. Encoded protein: CATSDKTGTGALQPQHF.